The 6 T cell receptor beta chains reported below all come from one sample, sequenced in a study of CD8+ T cells in alopecia areata. cDNA reverse transcribed from extracted RNA served as the sequencing template. Generated by immunoSEQ multiplex PCR, the TCRdb table keeps only in-frame clones and is missing some. The sample lists 290,000 or so clones, none appearing once, the ten largest making up roughly 1.2%. Markers including CD4, CD8alpha, NKG2D and NKG2ACE guided sorting of pooled cutaneous lymph node cells. Sequencing was carried out using CD4+ T cells sorted from a lymph node. These receptors came from a C3H/HeJ mouse with alopecia areata. Mice of this strain are of MHC haplotype H2-k.

About this clone itself: All gene names here are mouse names. Read coverage stops 4 residues before the CDR3 terminus; the germline J gene supplies the remainder. Other DNA variants within this sample encode the same CDR3. The chain couples TRBV1 to TRBJ2-5; TRBD2 aligns across 7 bases. The CDR3 runs to 15 residues. CDR1 NSQYPW and CDR2 LRSPGD come from the germline V gene (reference sequence). The V and J ends lost 1 base and 1 base, in that order; junction bases with no gene match: 2. CDR3 DNA, as far as it was read: TGCACCTGCAGTGCAGGCCTGGGGGACCAAGAC. The encoded protein is CTCSAGLGDQD. The CDR3 in full is CTCSAGLGDQDTQYF.

Remarks on this clone: Here the gene names and germline are mouse. The read comes to an end 4 residues before the CDR3 does, leaving the germline J gene to fill in the end. The chain is built from TRBV13-2 and TRBJ2-1; D is uncertain. Germline assignment: CDR1 NNHNN and CDR2 SYGAGS (reference sequence). The CDR3 loop spans 12 amino acids. V gave up 2 bases and J gave up 4 bases, with 4 bases separating them. The covered CDR3 bases are TGTGCCAGCGGTGACAATTATGCT. It is translated as CASGDNYA. The complete CDR3 reads CASGDNYAEQFF.

This clone was found many times. Gene and germline names: mouse. The sequenced fragment ends 4 residues before the CDR3 boundary, so the rest is inferred from the germline J gene. The rearrangement joins TRBV12-1 to TRBJ2-2, with 7 bases aligning to TRBD1. V lost 4 bases, J lost 4 bases, and 5 bases stayed unmatched. Germline V gene lookup returns CDR1 SGHSN and CDR2 HYEKVE. CDR3 length: 14 residues. The CDR3 is CASSTGTATGQLYF. The covered CDR3 bases are TGTGCCAGCTCCACCGGGACAGCCACCGGG.

Worth noting for this clone: Gene names denote mouse genes. From the germline J gene comes the end of the CDR3, since the read stops 4 residues before it. The chain has TRBV19 and TRBJ1-2; D not resolved. CDR1 FNHDT and CDR2 SITEND come from the germline V gene (reference sequence). This CDR3 region has 12 residues. CDR3 DNA (partial): TGTGCCAGCAGTATTTGGGGAGGC. The encoded protein is CASSIWGG. The whole CDR3 protein is CASSIWGGDYTF.

This clone has more than one count but fewer than ten. The gene symbols are mouse symbols. Other DNA sequences of this sample code for an identical CDR3. The CDR3 loop reads CAWSLQDTQYF. The covered CDR3 bases are TGTGCCTGGAGTCTTCAAGAC. V and J are TRBV31 and TRBJ2-5; D is unresolved. From the germline J gene comes the end of the CDR3, since the read stops 4 residues before it. Germline CDR1 and CDR2: GKSSPN and SITVG. Trimming shortened V by 0 bases and J by 3 bases, and 1 base separated the two germline ends. The CDR3 consists of 11 residues.

Comments on this clone: The genes are named according to mouse. The sequenced fragment ends 4 residues before the CDR3 boundary, so the rest is inferred from the germline J gene. Other DNA sequences of this sample code for an identical CDR3. This chain links TRBV19 with TRBJ2-2, with 7 nucleotides matching TRBD2. Germline CDR1 FNHDT, CDR2 SITEND (reference sequence). This CDR3 comprises 13 residues. Trimming at V came to 6 bases and at J to 2 bases, leaving 1 base not matched to a gene. CDR3 bases read: TGTGCCAGCAAGACTGGGAACACCGGG. Amino acid sequence: CASKTGNTG. The full CDR3 sequence reads CASKTGNTGQLYF.